These 27 T cell receptor beta chains were all obtained from the same sample, sequenced in a study of cytomegalovirus exposure and HLA in healthy donors. Clones were sequenced by immunoSEQ multiplex PCR, and TCRdb holds only the in-frame ones, with some missing. The sample lists about 330,000 clones, roughly nine tenths seen once, with 0.95% to 1.5% in the top ten. The sample comprised PBMCs. All receptors come from a woman younger than 45 in good health and CMV-seropositive.

The CDR3 sequence is CASSPRTGVSINEQFF. The CDR3, as DNA: TGTGCCAGCAGTCCACGGACCGGAGTGTCGATAAATGAGCAGTTCTTC. The chain is built from TRBV28 and TRBJ2-1; D call uncertain. Per germline, CDR1 MDHEN and CDR2 SYDVKM. The CDR3 consists of 16 residues. V shed 5 bases and J shed 7 bases, with 21 bases lying between them.

The chain combines TRBV30 with TRBJ2-1, with D perhaps TRBD1 or TRBD2 (6 bases each). There are 13 residues in the CDR3. V was shortened by 3 bases and J by 6 bases, with 12 bases between the two germline ends. The germline V gene has CDR1 GTSNPN and CDR2 SVGIG (reference sequence). In DNA, the CDR3 is TGTGCCTGGAGCCCGGGGGCCGGCAATGAGCAGTTCTTC. This gives the protein CAWSPGAGNEQFF.

The chain carries TRBV2 and TRBJ2-3; tentative D call: TRBD2 (7 bases). The CDR3 covers 15 residues. With 3 bases removed from V and 3 bases from J, the gap between germline ends came to 13 bases. CDR1 and CDR2 from the germline V gene are SNHLY and FYNNEI. The CDR3 DNA follows: TGTGCCAGCAGTGAGTGGGGGGGCCTGACAGATACGCAGTATTTT. This sequence encodes CASSEWGGLTDTQYF. Variable domain in full (rest from reference TRBV2 and TRBJ2-3): EPEVTQTPSHQVTQMGQEVILRCVPISNHLYFYWYRQILGQKVEFLVSFYNNEISEKSEIFDDQFSVERPDGSNFTLKIRSTKLEDSAMYFCASSEWGGLTDTQYFGPGTRLTVL.

The V call is TRBV6-5, the J call TRBJ1-1; weak D call: TRBD1 (6 bases). This CDR3 comprises 14 residues. Trimming stripped 6 bases from V and 4 bases from J, with 15 bases between. CDR1 and CDR2 (germline): MNHEY, SVGAGI. The DNA of the CDR3 is TGTGCCAGCAGGGACCCGGGGGGCTTCACTGAAGCTTTCTTT. It translates to CASRDPGGFTEAFF.

The chain is built from TRBV6-5 and TRBJ1-1, with D maybe TRBD1 (6 bases). Germline loops: CDR1 MNHEY, CDR2 SVGAGI. The CDR3 length is 15 residues. Trimming cost V 2 bases and J 0 bases, with 10 bases left between them. The CDR3 sequence: CASSYGQRMNTEAFF. The CDR3 DNA is TGTGCCAGCAGTTACGGACAGAGAATGAACACTGAAGCTTTCTTT.

V and J are TRBV28 and TRBJ1-4, with a weak D call TRBD1 (5 bases). V shed 3 bases and J shed 4 bases, with 9 bases lying between them. The CDR3 has 14 amino acids. Germline CDR1 and CDR2: MDHEN and SYDVKM. CDR3 loop: CASSLLTDNEKLFF. CDR3 bases: TGTGCCAGCAGTTTGCTGACAGATAATGAAAAACTGTTTTTT.

This clone came up once. This chain uses TRBV29-1 with TRBJ2-7, with D hard to call. Trimming took off 1 base at V and 5 bases at J, with 9 bases between the two ends. CDR1 and CDR2 from the germline V gene are SQVTM and ANQGSEA. The CDR3 is 12 residues long. CDR3 sequence reads: CSVEGLGNEQYF. The CDR3 DNA reads TGCAGCGTTGAAGGGCTAGGTAACGAGCAGTACTTC.

This clone occurred once. V and J are TRBV27 and TRBJ1-3; D not resolved. Germline values: CDR1 MNHEY, CDR2 SMNVEV (reference sequence). The CDR3 is made up of 14 amino acids. Trimming took off 5 bases at V and 0 bases at J, with 8 bases between the two ends. CDR3 nucleotide sequence: TGTGCCAGCAGTCCCCGGACCTCTGGAAACACCATATATTTT. Protein: CASSPRTSGNTIYF.

This rearrangement joins TRBV4-2 to TRBJ2-1; TRBD2 aligns across 14 bases. The germline V gene has CDR1 LGHNA and CDR2 YNFKEQ. V was pared by 1 base and J by 10 bases, with 6 bases of the junction left unmatched. CDR3 length equals 16 residues. The CDR3 region has the DNA TGTGCCAGCAGCCAAGGGGGGACTAGCGGGAGTGGAGAGCAGTTCTTC. As protein: CASSQGGTSGSGEQFF.

The V and J genes are TRBV30 and TRBJ1-5, with 7 bases identical to TRBD1. After removal of 3 bases from V and 0 bases from J, the junction contained 8 bases not matched to a gene. The CDR3 extends over 16 amino acids. The germline gives CDR1 GTSNPN, CDR2 SVGIG (reference sequence). The CDR3, as DNA: TGTGCCTGGAGCCGAGGAGGGACAGCTAGCAATCAGCCCCAGCATTTT. It is translated as CAWSRGGTASNQPQHF.

This sequence joins TRBV4-3 and TRBJ1-1; D ambiguous. The CDR3 has 16 amino acids. Trimming shortened V by 0 bases and J by 0 bases, and 11 bases separated the two germline ends. Germline V gene data show CDR1 as LGHNA and CDR2 as YSLEER. CDR3: CASSQDNGRMNTEAFF. The CDR3 DNA follows: TGCGCCAGCAGCCAAGATAACGGGAGAATGAACACTGAAGCTTTCTTT.

The J gene is TRBJ2-7, the V gene TRBV9, with D possibly TRBD1 on 6 matching bases. The CDR3 extends over 15 amino acids. V dropped 0 bases and J dropped 6 bases, with 16 bases sitting between them. Germline assignment: CDR1 SGDLS and CDR2 YYNGEE. CDR3 in amino acids: CASSVGPQGLSEQYF. As DNA, the CDR3 is TGTGCCAGCAGCGTAGGTCCACAGGGCCTTTCCGAGCAGTACTTC.

The V gene is TRBV5-4, the J gene TRBJ2-7; 8 bases align to TRBD1. With V trimmed by 2 bases and J by 11 bases, 6 bases remained unmatched. In germline, CDR1 is SGHNT, CDR2 YYREEE (reference sequence). The CDR3 sequence is 12 residues long. As DNA, the CDR3 is TGTGCCAGCAGCTTAGGGCCGACAGGGGAGTACTTC. The encoded protein is CASSLGPTGEYF. Supplemented by reference TRBV5-4 and TRBJ2-7, the full variable domain reads ETGVTQSPTHLIKTRGQQVTLRCSSQSGHNTVSWYQQALGQGPQFIFQYYREEENGRGNFPPRFSGLQFPNYSSELNVNALELDDSALYLCASSLGPTGEYFGPGTRLTVT.

The chain couples TRBV5-6 to TRBJ2-3; 11 bases agree with TRBD2. The germline gives CDR1 SGHDT, CDR2 YYEEEE. The CDR3 length is 17 residues. V shed 3 bases and J 0 bases; nucleotides not matched to a gene: 6. The CDR3 is CASSSVSGRASTDTQYF. CDR3 DNA sequence: TGTGCCAGCAGCTCGGTTAGCGGGAGGGCCAGCACAGATACGCAGTATTTT.

V usage is TRBV5-4 and J usage is TRBJ1-6; a weak D match, TRBD1 (5 bases). V was cut by 2 bases and J by 5 bases, with 17 bases left in between. Germline V gene data show CDR1 as SGHNT and CDR2 as YYREEE (reference sequence). The length of the CDR3 is 17 residues. CDR3 bases: TGTGCCAGCAGCTTATTGGAGGGGTACACAGATAATTCACCCCTCCACTTT. Encoded protein: CASSLLEGYTDNSPLHF. Combining the CDR3 with reference TRBV5-4 and TRBJ1-6 gives the whole variable domain ETGVTQSPTHLIKTRGQQVTLRCSSQSGHNTVSWYQQALGQGPQFIFQYYREEENGRGNFPPRFSGLQFPNYSSELNVNALELDDSALYLCASSLLEGYTDNSPLHFGNGTRLTVT.

The chain's CDR3 is CASSPPGLAYEQYF. Written as DNA, the CDR3 is TGTGCCAGCAGCCCTCCGGGACTAGCCTACGAGCAGTACTTC. The J gene is TRBJ2-7, the V gene TRBV28, with 8 bases matching TRBD2. With 6 bases clipped from V and 2 bases from J, the junction kept 6 bases outside the gene matches. The CDR3 is 14 amino acids. The germline V gene has CDR1 MDHEN and CDR2 SYDVKM.

The genes are TRBV18 and TRBJ1-3, with D unresolved. The V end lost 3 bases, the J end lost 1 base, and 10 bases lay between the germline ends. Germline V gene lookup returns CDR1 KGHSH and CDR2 LQKENI. This CDR3 spans 15 amino acids. This CDR3 reads CASSPPSPSGNTIYF. CDR3 DNA: TGTGCCAGCTCACCGCCGAGTCCTTCTGGAAACACCATATATTTT.

The chain carries TRBV19 and TRBJ1-5; D is perhaps TRBD1 (5 bases). The CDR3 runs 16 residues. Germline CDR1 LNHDA, CDR2 SQIVND (reference sequence). Trimming took off 4 bases at V and 0 bases at J, with 13 bases between the two ends. The CDR3 DNA reads as TGTGCCAGTAGTACTCGGGGACTTTATAGCAATCAGCCCCAGCATTTT. Protein sequence: CASSTRGLYSNQPQHF.

The rearrangement links TRBV28 to TRBJ2-1; 8 bases are a match to TRBD2. The junction had 3 bases not matched to a gene; V was cut back by 2 bases and J by 0 bases. Germline V gene lookup returns CDR1 MDHEN and CDR2 SYDVKM. The CDR3 is made up of 16 amino acids. The CDR3 DNA is TGTGCCAGCAGTTTAAGACTAGCGAGCTCCTACAATGAGCAGTTCTTC. Its translation is CASSLRLASSYNEQFF.

This chain joins TRBV28 and TRBJ2-7; D not certain. The germline CDR1 and CDR2 sequences are MDHEN and SYDVKM. The V gene lost 8 bases and the J gene lost 0 bases, with 11 bases spanning the gap. The length of the CDR3 is 13 residues. CDR3 in amino acids: CASVKDSSYEQYF. Written as DNA, the CDR3 is TGTGCCAGCGTGAAGGATAGCTCCTACGAGCAGTACTTC.

V is TRBV15 and J is TRBJ2-4, with D unclear. CDR1 and CDR2 (germline): LNHNV, YYDKDF (reference sequence). Deletions cut 1 base from V and 0 bases from J, with 7 bases between. The CDR3 extends over 15 amino acids. CDR3 sequence: CATSRGFEAKNIQYF. The DNA for the CDR3 is TGTGCCACCAGCAGAGGTTTTGAAGCCAAAAACATTCAGTACTTC.

The V call is TRBV5-6, the J call TRBJ1-2; possibly TRBD1 for D (5 bases). Between the trimmed V and J ends, which lost 5 bases and 2 bases, there was a span of 16 bases. Germline V gene lookup returns CDR1 SGHDT and CDR2 YYEEEE. The CDR3 consists of 15 residues. CDR3: CASSPAGRLNYGYTF. The DNA of the CDR3 is TGTGCCAGCAGTCCCGCGGGACGCCTGAACTATGGCTACACCTTC.

The rearrangement joins TRBV28 to TRBJ2-7; D possibly corresponds to TRBD1 (5 bases). From germline, CDR1 is MDHEN and CDR2 SYDVKM. The CDR3 consists of 15 residues. V was cut by 2 bases and J by 6 bases, with 17 bases left in between. CDR3 DNA sequence: TGTGCCAGCAGTTTAACCCCAGGGCAGTTGGGCGAGCAGTACTTC. This gives the protein CASSLTPGQLGEQYF.

This chain joins TRBV30 and TRBJ1-2; D possibly corresponds to TRBD1 (6 bases). The CDR3 is 14 residues long. The V and J ends lost 2 bases and 6 bases respectively, with 16 bases between them. Germline V gene data show CDR1 as GTSNPN and CDR2 as SVGIG (reference sequence). CDR3 protein: CAWSKPGAQDGYTF. For the CDR3, the DNA is TGTGCCTGGAGTAAGCCAGGGGCTCAAGATGGCTACACCTTC.

V usage is TRBV19 and J usage is TRBJ1-2; TRBD1 aligns across 9 bases. The CDR3 is 14 residues long. Germline values: CDR1 LNHDA, CDR2 SQIVND (reference sequence). The ends lost 5 bases at V and 5 bases at J; junction bases unmatched: 6. For the CDR3, the DNA is TGTGCCAGTAGTGCAACAGGGACAGGGTATGGCTACACCTTC. This codes for CASSATGTGYGYTF.

CDR3 loop: CSVLGTSGEADTQYF. Here the CDR3 DNA reads TGCAGCGTCCTCGGGACTAGCGGGGAGGCAGATACGCAGTATTTT. The rearrangement uses TRBV29-1 and TRBJ2-3, with 13 bases fitting TRBD2. J gave up 4 bases and V 6 bases, and 7 bases lay outside the gene matches. CDR3 length: 15 residues. Germline V CDR1 and CDR2: SQVTM, ANQGSEA.

This clone has only one observation. This CDR3 is CASSLISPFMKTQYF. For the CDR3, the DNA is TGTGCCAGCAGTTTGATAAGCCCGTTCATGAAGACCCAGTACTTC. The chain joins TRBV27 to TRBJ2-5; D unclear. Germline V lookup: CDR1 MNHEY, CDR2 SMNVEV (reference sequence). This CDR3 is built from 15 residues. V was clipped by 3 bases and J by 6 bases, with 17 bases between them.